This T cell receptor (beta chain) was recorded in a study of radiotherapy plus CTLA-4 blockade in lung cancer. For the study at large: Objective responses arose in approximately 19% of patients, and 31% experienced disease control.

Sequenced by immunoSEQ multiplex PCR; TCRdb stores in-frame clones only, minus some. Among tens of thousands of clones listed, around 87% were seen once. This CDR3 has 18 residues. CDR1 and CDR2 (germline): LNHDA, SQIVND (reference sequence). J was trimmed by 5 bases and V by 1 base; bases with no gene match: 16. The chain joins TRBV19 to TRBJ2-5; 7 bases line up with TRBD2. Sample: peripheral blood, taken from a patient treated with radiotherapy plus ipilimumab. The sequence derives from a human donor with non-small cell lung cancer that progressed on radiotherapy plus ipilimumab. CDR3 sequence: CASSIGRQRGGIRETQYF. CDR3 in DNA: TGTGCCAGTAGTATAGGGAGACAACGCGGGGGAATAAGGGAGACCCAGTACTTC.